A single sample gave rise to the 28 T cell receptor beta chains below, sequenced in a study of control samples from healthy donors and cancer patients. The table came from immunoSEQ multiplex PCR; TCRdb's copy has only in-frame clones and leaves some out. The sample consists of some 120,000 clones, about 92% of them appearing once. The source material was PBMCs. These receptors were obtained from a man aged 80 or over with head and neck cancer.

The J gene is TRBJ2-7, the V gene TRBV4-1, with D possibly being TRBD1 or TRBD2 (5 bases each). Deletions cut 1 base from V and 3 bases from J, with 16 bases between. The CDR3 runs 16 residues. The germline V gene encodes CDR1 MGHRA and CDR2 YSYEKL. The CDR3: CASSQVSGRGHYEQYF. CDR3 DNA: TGCGCCAGCAGCCAAGTATCGGGACGGGGTCACTACGAGCAGTACTTC.

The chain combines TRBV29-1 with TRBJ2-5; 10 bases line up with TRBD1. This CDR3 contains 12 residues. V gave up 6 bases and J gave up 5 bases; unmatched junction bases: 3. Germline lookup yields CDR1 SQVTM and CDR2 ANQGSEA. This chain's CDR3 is CSVGTGAETQYF. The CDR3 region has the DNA TGCAGCGTAGGGACAGGGGCTGAGACCCAGTACTTC.

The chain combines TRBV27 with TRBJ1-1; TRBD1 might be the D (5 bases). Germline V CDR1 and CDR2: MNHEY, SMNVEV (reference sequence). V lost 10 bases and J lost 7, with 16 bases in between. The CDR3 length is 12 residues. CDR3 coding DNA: TGTGCCACCCATGGGGGACGCCGTGAAGCTTTCTTT. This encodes CATHGGRREAFF.

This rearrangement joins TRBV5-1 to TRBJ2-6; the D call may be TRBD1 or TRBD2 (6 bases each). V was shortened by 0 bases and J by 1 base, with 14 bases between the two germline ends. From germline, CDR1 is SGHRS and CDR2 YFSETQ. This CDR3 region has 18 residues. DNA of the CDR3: TGCGCCAGCAGCTTGGGAGGGGGACTGGGTTCTGGGGCCAACGTCCTGACTTTC. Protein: CASSLGGGLGSGANVLTF.

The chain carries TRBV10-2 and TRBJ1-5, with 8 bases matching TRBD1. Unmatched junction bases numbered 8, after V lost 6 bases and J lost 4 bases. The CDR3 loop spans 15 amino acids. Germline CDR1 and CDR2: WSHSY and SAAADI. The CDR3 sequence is CASRATGASNQPQHF. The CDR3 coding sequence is TGCGCCAGCAGGGCGACAGGGGCTAGTAATCAGCCCCAGCATTTT.

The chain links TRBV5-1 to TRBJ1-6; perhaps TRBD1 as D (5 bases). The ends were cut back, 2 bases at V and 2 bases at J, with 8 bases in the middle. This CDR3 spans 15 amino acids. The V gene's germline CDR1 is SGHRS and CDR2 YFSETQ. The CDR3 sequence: CASSLSRAYNSPLHF. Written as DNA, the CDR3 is TGCGCCAGCAGCTTAAGCAGGGCCTATAATTCACCCCTCCACTTT.

This CDR3 reads CASSMRGKSPLHF. For the CDR3, the DNA is TGTGCCAGTAGTATGAGGGGTAAATCACCCCTCCACTTT. V is TRBV19 and J is TRBJ1-6, with D possibly TRBD1 on 5 matching bases. CDR1 is LNHDA and CDR2 is SQIVND in the germline V gene (reference sequence). This CDR3 is built from 13 residues. Trimming removed 3 bases from V and 10 bases from J, with 10 bases in between.

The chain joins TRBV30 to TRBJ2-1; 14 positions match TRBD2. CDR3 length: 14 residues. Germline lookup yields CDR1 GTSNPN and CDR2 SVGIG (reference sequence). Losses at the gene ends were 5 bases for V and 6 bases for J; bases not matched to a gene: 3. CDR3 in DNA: TGTGCCTGGGCGACTAGCGGGAGGGGCAATGAGCAGTTCTTC. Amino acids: CAWATSGRGNEQFF.

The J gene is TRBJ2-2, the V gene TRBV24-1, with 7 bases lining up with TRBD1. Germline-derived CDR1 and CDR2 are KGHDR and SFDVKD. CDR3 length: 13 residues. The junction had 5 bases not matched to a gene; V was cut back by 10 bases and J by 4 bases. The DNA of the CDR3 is TGTGCCACGTCGCAGGGGGTCACCGGGGAGCTGTTTTTT. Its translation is CATSQGVTGELFF.

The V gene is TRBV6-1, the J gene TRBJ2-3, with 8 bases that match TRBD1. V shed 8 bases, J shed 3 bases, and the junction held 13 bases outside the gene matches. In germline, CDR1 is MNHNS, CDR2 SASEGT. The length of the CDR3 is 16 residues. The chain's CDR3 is CASGVPRGLRTDTQYF. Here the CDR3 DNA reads TGTGCCAGCGGTGTACCCAGGGGGCTCCGAACAGATACGCAGTATTTT.

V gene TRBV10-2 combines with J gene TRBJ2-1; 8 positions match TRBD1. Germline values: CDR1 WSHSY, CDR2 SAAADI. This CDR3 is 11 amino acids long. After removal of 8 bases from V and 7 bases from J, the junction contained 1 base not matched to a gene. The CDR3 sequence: CASQGANEQFF. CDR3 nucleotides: TGCGCCAGCCAGGGGGCTAATGAGCAGTTCTTC.

The CDR3, as DNA: TGCGCCAGCAGCAGCGGGAGGAGCACAGATACGCAGTATTTT. Protein: CASSSGRSTDTQYF. The V call is TRBV5-1, the J call TRBJ2-3, with 9 bases that match TRBD2. V gave up 4 bases and J gave up 0 bases; unmatched junction bases: 0. CDR1 is SGHRS, CDR2 YFSETQ, per germline. The CDR3 covers 14 residues.

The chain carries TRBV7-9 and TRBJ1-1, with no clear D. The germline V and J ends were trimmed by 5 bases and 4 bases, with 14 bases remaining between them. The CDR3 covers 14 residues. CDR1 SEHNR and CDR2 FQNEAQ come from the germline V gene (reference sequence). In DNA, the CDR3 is TGTGCCAGCAGCGGAGTTGGGGTTAGCACTGAAGCTTTCTTT. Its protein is CASSGVGVSTEAFF.

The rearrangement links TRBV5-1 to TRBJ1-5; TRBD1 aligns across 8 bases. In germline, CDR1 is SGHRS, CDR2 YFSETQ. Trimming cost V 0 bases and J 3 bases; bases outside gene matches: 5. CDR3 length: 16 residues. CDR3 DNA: TGCGCCAGCAGCTTGGCCCCCAGGGGGCCCAATCAGCCCCAGCATTTT. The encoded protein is CASSLAPRGPNQPQHF.

In nucleotides, the CDR3 is TGTGCCAGCACCACCGTGGAGGGAAGGAAGGCCCCCTACGAGCAGTACTTC. Translation gives CASTTVEGRKAPYEQYF. The chain combines TRBV21-1 with TRBJ2-7; TRBD2 is the table's D call, not checked against the DNA. TRBV21-1 is a documented pseudogene. The CDR3 is made up of 17 amino acids.

The CDR3 DNA reads TGCAGCGTTGAAGTAGGGATGGAGCCCCAGCATTTT. It codes for CSVEVGMEPQHF. This chain connects TRBV29-1 to TRBJ1-5, with unresolved D. CDR3 length: 12 amino acids. V lost 1 base to trimming and J lost 8 bases, with 9 bases between them. The germline V gene has CDR1 SQVTM and CDR2 ANQGSEA.

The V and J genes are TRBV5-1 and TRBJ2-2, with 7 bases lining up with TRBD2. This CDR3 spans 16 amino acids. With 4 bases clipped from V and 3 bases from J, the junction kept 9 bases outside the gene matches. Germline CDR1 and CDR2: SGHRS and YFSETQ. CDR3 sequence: CASSLTSARDTGELFF. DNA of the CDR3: TGCGCCAGCAGCCTAACTAGCGCGAGGGACACCGGGGAGCTGTTTTTT.

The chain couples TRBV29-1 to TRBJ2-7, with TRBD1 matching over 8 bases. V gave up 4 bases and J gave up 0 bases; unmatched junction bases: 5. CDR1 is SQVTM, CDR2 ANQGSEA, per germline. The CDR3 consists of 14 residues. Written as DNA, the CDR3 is TGCAGCGTTGTGCTGGACAGGGTCTCCTACGAGCAGTACTTC. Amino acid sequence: CSVVLDRVSYEQYF.

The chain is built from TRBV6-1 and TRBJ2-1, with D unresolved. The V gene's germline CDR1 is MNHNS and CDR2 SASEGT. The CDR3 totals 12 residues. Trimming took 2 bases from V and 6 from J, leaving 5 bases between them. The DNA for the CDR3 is TGTGCCAGCAGTGAAATGTCCAATGAGCAGTTCTTC. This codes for CASSEMSNEQFF.

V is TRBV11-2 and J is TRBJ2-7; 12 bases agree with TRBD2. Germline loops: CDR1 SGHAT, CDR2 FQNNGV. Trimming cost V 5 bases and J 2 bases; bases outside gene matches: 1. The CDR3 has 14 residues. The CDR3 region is CASSLAGGTYEQYF. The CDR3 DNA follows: TGTGCCAGCAGCCTAGCGGGAGGGACCTACGAGCAGTACTTC. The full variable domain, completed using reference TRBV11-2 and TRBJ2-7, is EAGVAQSPRYKIIEKRQSVAFWCNPISGHATLYWYQQILGQGPKLLIQFQNNGVVDDSQLPKDRFSAERLKGVDSTLKIQPAKLEDSAVYLCASSLAGGTYEQYFGPGTRLTVT.

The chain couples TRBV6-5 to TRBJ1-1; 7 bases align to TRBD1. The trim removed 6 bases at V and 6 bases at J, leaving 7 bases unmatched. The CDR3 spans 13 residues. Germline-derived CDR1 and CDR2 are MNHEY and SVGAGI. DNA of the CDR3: TGTGCCAGCAGCCCAGGGGGTAGGGCTGAAGCTTTCTTT. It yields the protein CASSPGGRAEAFF.

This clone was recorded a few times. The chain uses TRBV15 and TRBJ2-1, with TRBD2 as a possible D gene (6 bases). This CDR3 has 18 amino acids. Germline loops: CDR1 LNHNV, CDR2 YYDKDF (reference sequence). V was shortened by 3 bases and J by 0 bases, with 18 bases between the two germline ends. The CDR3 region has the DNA TGTGCCACCAGCAGCGGAGGAGGGGAGATCAGCTCCTACAATGAGCAGTTCTTC. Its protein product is CATSSGGGEISSYNEQFF. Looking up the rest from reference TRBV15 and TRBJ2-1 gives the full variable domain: DAMVIQNPRYQVTQFGKPVTLSCSQTLNHNVMYWYQQKSSQAPKLLFHYYDKDFNNEADTPDNFQSRRPNTSFCFLDIRSPGLGDTAMYLCATSSGGGEISSYNEQFFGPGTRLTVL.

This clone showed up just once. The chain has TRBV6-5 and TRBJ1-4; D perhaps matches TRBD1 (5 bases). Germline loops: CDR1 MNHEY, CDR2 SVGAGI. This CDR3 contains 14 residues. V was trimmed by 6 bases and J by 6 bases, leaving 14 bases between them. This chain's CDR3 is CASSQGDSYEKLFF. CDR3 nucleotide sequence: TGTGCCAGCAGCCAAGGGGATAGTTATGAAAAACTGTTTTTT.

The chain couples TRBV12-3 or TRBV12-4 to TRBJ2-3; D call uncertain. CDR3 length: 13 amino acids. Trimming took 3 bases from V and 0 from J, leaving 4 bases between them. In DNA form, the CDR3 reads TGTGCCAGCAGTTTGGATAGCACAGATACGCAGTATTTT. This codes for CASSLDSTDTQYF.

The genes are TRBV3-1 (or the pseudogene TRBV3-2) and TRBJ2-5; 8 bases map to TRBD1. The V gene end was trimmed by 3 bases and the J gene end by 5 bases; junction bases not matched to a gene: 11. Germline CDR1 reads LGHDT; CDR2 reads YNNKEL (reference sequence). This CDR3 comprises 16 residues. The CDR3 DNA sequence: TGTGCCAGCAGCCAGGGTGGACAGGGAAGAGTGGAGACCCAGTACTTC. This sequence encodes CASSQGGQGRVETQYF.

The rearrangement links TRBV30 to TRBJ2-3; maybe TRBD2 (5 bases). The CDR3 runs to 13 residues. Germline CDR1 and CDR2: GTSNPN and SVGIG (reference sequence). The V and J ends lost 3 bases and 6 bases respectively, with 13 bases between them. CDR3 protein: CAWSPSGGDTQYF. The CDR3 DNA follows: TGTGCCTGGAGCCCCTCGGGCGGGGATACGCAGTATTTT.

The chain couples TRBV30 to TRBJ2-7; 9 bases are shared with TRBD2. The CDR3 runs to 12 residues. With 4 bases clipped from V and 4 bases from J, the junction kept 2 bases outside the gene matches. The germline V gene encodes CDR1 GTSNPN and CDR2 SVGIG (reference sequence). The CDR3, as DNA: TGTGCCTGGAACCTAGCGGGATACGAGCAGTACTTC. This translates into CAWNLAGYEQYF.

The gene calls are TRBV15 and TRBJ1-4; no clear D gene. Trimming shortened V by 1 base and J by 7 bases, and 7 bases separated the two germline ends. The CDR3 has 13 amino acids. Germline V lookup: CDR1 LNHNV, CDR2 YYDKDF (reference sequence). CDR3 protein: CATSRGGIEKLFF. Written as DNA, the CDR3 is TGTGCCACCAGCAGAGGAGGGATTGAAAAACTGTTTTTT.